This is a list of T cell receptor beta chains from one sample in a study of cytomegalovirus exposure and HLA in healthy donors. Profiling relied on immunoSEQ multiplex PCR, and the TCRdb table lists in-frame clones only, not all of them. Of roughly 100,000 clones detected, 10% to 15% appear once; the ten largest clones hold around 15%. The source material was PBMCs. These receptor sequences come from a man in his forties in good health and CMV-seropositive. Each CDR3 is given with its conserved first and last residue. A D gene is named only where the DNA matches it firmly. Clone size appears in some rows only: once, few, many, or a class for an expanded clone.

d_call: NA; v_call: TRBV25-1; clone_size: NA; cdr3_length: 11; j_call: TRBJ1-2; cdr3_nt: TGTGCCACCTCAGTTTTCTATGGCTACACCTTC; cdr3_aa: CATSVFYGYTF
d_call: NA; v_call: TRBV6-6; clone_size: NA; cdr3_length: 14; j_call: TRBJ1-2; cdr3_nt: TGTGCCAGCAGTTACGAAGGACAGATCTATGGCTACACCTTC; cdr3_aa: CASSYEGQIYGYTF
d_call: TRBD1; v_call: TRBV7-9; clone_size: NA; cdr3_length: 14; j_call: TRBJ1-2; cdr3_nt: TGTGCCAGCAGCTTAGATGGGACAGTCTATGGCTACACCTTC; cdr3_aa: CASSLDGTVYGYTF
d_call: NA; v_call: TRBV19; clone_size: few; cdr3_length: 15; j_call: TRBJ1-5; cdr3_nt: TGTGCCAGTAGTATAGTCTCAGGGGAAAATCAGCCCCAGCATTTT; cdr3_aa: CASSIVSGENQPQHF
d_call: TRBD1; v_call: TRBV5-6; clone_size: few; cdr3_length: 14; j_call: TRBJ1-2; cdr3_nt: TGTGCCAGCAGCAAGGACAGGGGTAACTATGGCTACACCTTC; cdr3_aa: CASSKDRGNYGYTF
d_call: NA; v_call: TRBV7-2; clone_size: NA; cdr3_length: 14; j_call: TRBJ2-7; cdr3_nt: TGTGCCAGCAGCCGCCGGGTGGAGGGCTACGAGCAGTACTTC; cdr3_aa: CASSRRVEGYEQYF
d_call: TRBD2; v_call: TRBV9; clone_size: few; cdr3_length: 14; j_call: TRBJ2-7; cdr3_nt: TGTGCCAGCAGCGCCTCGGCTAGCGGGAGCGAGCAGTACTTC; cdr3_aa: CASSASASGSEQYF
d_call: TRBD2; v_call: TRBV9; clone_size: NA; cdr3_length: 15; j_call: TRBJ2-7; cdr3_nt: TGTGCCAGCAGCGTAGCGGGAGGGGGCTCCTACGAGCAGTACTTC; cdr3_aa: CASSVAGGGSYEQYF
d_call: TRBD1; v_call: TRBV4-1; clone_size: NA; cdr3_length: 15; j_call: TRBJ2-1; cdr3_nt: TGCGCCAGCAGCCAGGCCCCGGGACAGGGCGATGAGCAGTTCTTC; cdr3_aa: CASSQAPGQGDEQFF
d_call: NA; v_call: TRBV27; clone_size: NA; cdr3_length: 14; j_call: TRBJ1-5; cdr3_nt: TGTGCCAGCAGTTCGGGACAACCCAATCAGCCCCAGCATTTT; cdr3_aa: CASSSGQPNQPQHF
d_call: TRBD2; v_call: TRBV7-6; clone_size: few; cdr3_length: 16; j_call: TRBJ2-2; cdr3_nt: TGTGCCAGCAGTCCGCCGGGAGGGCCGGCGGCCGGGGAGCTGTTTTTT; cdr3_aa: CASSPPGGPAAGELFF
d_call: NA; v_call: TRBV4-1; clone_size: few; cdr3_length: 15; j_call: TRBJ2-7; cdr3_nt: TGCGCCAGCAGCCAAGATCTCGCTAGTAGCCACGAGCAGTACTTC; cdr3_aa: CASSQDLASSHEQYF
d_call: TRBD1; v_call: TRBV29-1; clone_size: few; cdr3_length: 14; j_call: TRBJ2-7; cdr3_nt: TGCAGCGTTGGACTCGGACAGGAGGCCCTCGAGCAGTACTTC; cdr3_aa: CSVGLGQEALEQYF
d_call: TRBD2; v_call: TRBV28; clone_size: NA; cdr3_length: 17; j_call: TRBJ2-7; cdr3_nt: TGTGCAAGCAGTCCACCGGGACTAGCGGCTTTCATGGACCAGCAGTACTTC; cdr3_aa: CASSPPGLAAFMDQQYF
d_call: TRBD1; v_call: TRBV6-5; clone_size: NA; cdr3_length: 13; j_call: TRBJ2-7; cdr3_nt: TGTGCCAGCAGTTTGACAGGGGCCTACGAGCAGTACTTC; cdr3_aa: CASSLTGAYEQYF
d_call: TRBD1; v_call: TRBV7-2; clone_size: few; cdr3_length: 15; j_call: TRBJ1-1; cdr3_nt: TGTGCCAGCAGCTTAAGACAGGGGGCGGACACTGAAGCTTTCTTT; cdr3_aa: CASSLRQGADTEAFF
d_call: TRBD1; v_call: TRBV6-6; clone_size: NA; cdr3_length: 13; j_call: TRBJ1-3; cdr3_nt: TGTGCCAGCAGGGGACAGAACGGAAACACCATATATTTT; cdr3_aa: CASRGQNGNTIYF
d_call: TRBD1; v_call: TRBV19; clone_size: few; cdr3_length: 15; j_call: TRBJ1-5; cdr3_nt: TGTGCCAGTAGTATAGGAACAGGGGGTGGCCAGCCCCAGCATTTT; cdr3_aa: CASSIGTGGGQPQHF